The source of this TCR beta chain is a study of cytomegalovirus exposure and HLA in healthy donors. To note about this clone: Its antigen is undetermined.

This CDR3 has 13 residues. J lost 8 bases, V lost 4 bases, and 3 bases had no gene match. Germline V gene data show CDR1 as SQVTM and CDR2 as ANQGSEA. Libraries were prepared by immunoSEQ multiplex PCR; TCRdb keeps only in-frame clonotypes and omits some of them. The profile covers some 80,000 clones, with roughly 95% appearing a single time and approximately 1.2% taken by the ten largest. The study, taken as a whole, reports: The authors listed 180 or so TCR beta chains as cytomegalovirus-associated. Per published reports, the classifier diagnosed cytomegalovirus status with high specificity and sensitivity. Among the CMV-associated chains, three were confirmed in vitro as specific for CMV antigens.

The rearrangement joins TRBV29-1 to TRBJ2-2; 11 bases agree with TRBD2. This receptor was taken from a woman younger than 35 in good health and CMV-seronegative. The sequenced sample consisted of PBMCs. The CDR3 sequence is CSVVSGRGGELFF. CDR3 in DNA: TGCAGCGTTGTTAGCGGGAGGGGTGGGGAGCTGTTTTTT.